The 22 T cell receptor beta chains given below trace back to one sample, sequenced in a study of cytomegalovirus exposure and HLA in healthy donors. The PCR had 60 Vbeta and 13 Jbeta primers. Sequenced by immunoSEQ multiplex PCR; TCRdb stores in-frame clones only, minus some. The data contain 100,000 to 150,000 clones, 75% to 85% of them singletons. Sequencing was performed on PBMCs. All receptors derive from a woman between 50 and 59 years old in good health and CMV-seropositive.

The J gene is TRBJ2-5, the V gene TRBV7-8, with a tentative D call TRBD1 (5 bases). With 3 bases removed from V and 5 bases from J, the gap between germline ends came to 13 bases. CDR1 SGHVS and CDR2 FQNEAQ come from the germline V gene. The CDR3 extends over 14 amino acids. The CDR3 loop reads CASSFREYSETQYF. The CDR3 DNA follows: TGTGCCAGCAGCTTCAGGGAATATTCGGAGACCCAGTACTTC.

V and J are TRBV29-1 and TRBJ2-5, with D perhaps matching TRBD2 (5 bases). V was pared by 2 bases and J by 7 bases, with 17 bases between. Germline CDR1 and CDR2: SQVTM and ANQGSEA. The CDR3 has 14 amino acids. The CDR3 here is CSVEKGTARGTQYF. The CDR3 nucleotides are TGCAGCGTTGAAAAGGGTACTGCCCGGGGGACCCAGTACTTC.

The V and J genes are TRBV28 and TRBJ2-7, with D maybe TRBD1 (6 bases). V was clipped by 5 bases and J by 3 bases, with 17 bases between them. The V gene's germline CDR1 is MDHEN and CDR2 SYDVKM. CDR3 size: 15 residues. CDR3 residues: CASSMAGAKFYEQYF. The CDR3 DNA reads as TGTGCCAGCAGTATGGCAGGGGCTAAGTTCTACGAGCAGTACTTC.

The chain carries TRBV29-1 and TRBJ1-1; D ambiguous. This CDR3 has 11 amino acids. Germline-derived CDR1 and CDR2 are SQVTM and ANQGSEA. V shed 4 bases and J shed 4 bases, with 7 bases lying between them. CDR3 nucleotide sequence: TGCAGCGTTGTAGCCCTCACTGAAGCTTTCTTT. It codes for CSVVALTEAFF.

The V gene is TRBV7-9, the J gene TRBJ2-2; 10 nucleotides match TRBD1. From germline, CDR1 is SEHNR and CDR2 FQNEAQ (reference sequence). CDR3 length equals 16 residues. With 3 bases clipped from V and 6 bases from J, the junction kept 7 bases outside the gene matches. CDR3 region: CASSFRRDRGPGELFF. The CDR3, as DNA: TGTGCCAGCAGCTTCAGGAGGGACAGGGGACCCGGGGAGCTGTTTTTT.

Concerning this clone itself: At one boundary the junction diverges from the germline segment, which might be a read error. The CDR3 here is CASSQIPIRGLRLF. The CDR3 nucleotides are TGCGCCAGCAGCCAGATCCCGATAAGGGGATTGAGGCTCTTC. V is TRBV4-1 and J is TRBJ2-1; a weak D match, TRBD1 (5 bases). The CDR3 is made up of 14 amino acids. Germline V gene sequence: CDR1 MGHRA, CDR2 YSYEKL.

The CDR3 spells CASSEGGDSNQPQHF. CDR3 DNA: TGTGCCAGCAGTGAAGGGGGCGATAGCAATCAGCCCCAGCATTTT. The chain joins TRBV2 to TRBJ1-5; tentative D call: TRBD1 (5 bases). Trimming took 1 base from V and 0 from J, leaving 7 bases between them. The CDR3 extends over 15 amino acids. CDR1 and CDR2 (germline): SNHLY, FYNNEI.

The CDR3: CASSHDYTDTQYF. CDR3 bases: TGTGCCAGCTCACACGACTATACAGATACGCAGTATTTT. The rearrangement links TRBV18 to TRBJ2-3, with D perhaps matching TRBD2 (5 bases). The CDR3 runs 13 residues. Trimming shortened V by 4 bases and J by 3 bases, and 8 bases separated the two germline ends. Germline assignment: CDR1 KGHSH and CDR2 LQKENI.

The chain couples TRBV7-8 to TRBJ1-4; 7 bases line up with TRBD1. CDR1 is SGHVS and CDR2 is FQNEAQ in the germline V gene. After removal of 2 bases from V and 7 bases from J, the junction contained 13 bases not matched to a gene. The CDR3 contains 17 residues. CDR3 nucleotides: TGTGCCAGCAGCTTATGGCAACTAGGGACAGTTGGTGAAAAACTGTTTTTT. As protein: CASSLWQLGTVGEKLFF. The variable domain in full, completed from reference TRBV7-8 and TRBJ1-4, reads GAGVSQSPRYKVAKRGQDVALRCDPISGHVSLFWYQQALGQGPEFLTYFQNEAQLDKSGLPSDRFFAERPEGSVSTLKIQRTQQEDSAVYLCASSLWQLGTVGEKLFFGSGTQLSVL.

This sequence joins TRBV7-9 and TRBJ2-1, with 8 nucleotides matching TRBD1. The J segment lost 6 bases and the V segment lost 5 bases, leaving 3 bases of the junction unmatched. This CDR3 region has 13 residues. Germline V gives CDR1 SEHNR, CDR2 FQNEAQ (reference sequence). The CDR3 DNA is TGTGCCAGCAGCCTTGGACAGGGCAATGAGCAGTTCTTC. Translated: CASSLGQGNEQFF.

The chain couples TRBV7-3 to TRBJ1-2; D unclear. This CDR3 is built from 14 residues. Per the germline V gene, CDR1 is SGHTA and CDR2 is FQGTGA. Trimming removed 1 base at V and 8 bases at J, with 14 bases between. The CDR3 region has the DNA TGTGCCAGCAGCTTAAACGCACACAACGGGGGCTACACCTTC. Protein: CASSLNAHNGGYTF.

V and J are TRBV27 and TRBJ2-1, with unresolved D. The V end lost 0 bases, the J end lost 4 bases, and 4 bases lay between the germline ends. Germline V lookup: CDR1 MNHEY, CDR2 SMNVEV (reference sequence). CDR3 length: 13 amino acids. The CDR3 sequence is CASSLSTYNEQFF. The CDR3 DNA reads TGTGCCAGCAGTTTATCGACTTACAATGAGCAGTTCTTC.

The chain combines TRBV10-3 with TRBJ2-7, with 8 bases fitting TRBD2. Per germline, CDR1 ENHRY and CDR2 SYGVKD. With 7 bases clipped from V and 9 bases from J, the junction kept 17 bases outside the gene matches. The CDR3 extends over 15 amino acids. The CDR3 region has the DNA TGTGCCATCACGAGCGGGACTAGTTCCCTGGGCGGGCAGTACTTC. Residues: CAITSGTSSLGGQYF.

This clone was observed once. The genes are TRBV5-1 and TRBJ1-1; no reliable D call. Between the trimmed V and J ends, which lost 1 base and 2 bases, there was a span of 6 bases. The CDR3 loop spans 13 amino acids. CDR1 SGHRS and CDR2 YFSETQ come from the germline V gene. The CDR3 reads CASSLSSNTEAFF. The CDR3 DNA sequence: TGCGCCAGCAGCTTGAGTAGCAACACTGAAGCTTTCTTT.

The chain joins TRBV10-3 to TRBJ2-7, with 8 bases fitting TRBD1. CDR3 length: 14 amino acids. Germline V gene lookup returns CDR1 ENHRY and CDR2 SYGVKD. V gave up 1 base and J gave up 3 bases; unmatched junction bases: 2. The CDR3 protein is CAISEYRGNYEQYF. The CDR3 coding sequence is TGTGCCATCAGTGAGTACAGGGGGAACTACGAGCAGTACTTC.

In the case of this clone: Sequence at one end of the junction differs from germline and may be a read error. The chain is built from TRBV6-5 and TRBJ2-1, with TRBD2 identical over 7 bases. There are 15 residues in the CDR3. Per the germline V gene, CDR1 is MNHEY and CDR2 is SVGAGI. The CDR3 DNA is TGTGCCAGCAGTTACCGGGGGGTAGATCTCAATGGGCAGTTCTTC. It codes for CASSYRGVDLNGQFF.

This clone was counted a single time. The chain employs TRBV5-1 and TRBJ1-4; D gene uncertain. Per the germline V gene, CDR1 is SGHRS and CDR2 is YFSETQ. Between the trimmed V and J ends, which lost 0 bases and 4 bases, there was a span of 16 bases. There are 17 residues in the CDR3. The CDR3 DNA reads TGCGCCAGCAGCTTGGACGCCACCCCTCCCGGTAATGAAAAACTGTTTTTT. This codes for CASSLDATPPGNEKLFF.

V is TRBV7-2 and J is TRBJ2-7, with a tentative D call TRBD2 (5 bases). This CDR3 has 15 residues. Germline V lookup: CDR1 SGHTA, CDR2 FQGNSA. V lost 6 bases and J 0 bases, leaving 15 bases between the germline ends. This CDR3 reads CASSPEPGSSYEQYF. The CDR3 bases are TGTGCCAGCAGTCCGGAACCTGGGAGCTCCTACGAGCAGTACTTC.

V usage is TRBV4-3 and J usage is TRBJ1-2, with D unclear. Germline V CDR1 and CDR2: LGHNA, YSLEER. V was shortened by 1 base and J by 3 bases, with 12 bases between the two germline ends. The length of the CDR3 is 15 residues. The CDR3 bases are TGCGCCAGCAGCCAAGGGGCCCAGAACTACTATGGCTACACCTTC. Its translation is CASSQGAQNYYGYTF.

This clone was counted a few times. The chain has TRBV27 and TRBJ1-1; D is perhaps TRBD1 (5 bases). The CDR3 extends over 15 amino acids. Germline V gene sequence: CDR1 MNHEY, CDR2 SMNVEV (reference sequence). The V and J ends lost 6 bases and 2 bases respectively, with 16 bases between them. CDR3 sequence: CASSRGGGFNTEAFF. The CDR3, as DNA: TGTGCCAGCAGCCGCGGGGGAGGATTTAACACTGAAGCTTTCTTT.

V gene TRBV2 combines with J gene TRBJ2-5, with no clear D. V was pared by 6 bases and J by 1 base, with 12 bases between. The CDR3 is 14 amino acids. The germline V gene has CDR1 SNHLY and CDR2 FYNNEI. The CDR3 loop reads CASSPLMAQETQYF. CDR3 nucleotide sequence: TGTGCCAGCAGCCCTTTAATGGCCCAAGAGACCCAGTACTTC.

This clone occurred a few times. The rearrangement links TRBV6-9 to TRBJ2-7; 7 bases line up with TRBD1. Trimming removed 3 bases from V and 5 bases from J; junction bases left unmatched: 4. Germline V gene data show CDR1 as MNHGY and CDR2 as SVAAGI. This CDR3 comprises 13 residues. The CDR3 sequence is CASSYRTGDEQYF. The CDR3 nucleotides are TGTGCCAGCAGTTACCGGACAGGTGACGAGCAGTACTTC.